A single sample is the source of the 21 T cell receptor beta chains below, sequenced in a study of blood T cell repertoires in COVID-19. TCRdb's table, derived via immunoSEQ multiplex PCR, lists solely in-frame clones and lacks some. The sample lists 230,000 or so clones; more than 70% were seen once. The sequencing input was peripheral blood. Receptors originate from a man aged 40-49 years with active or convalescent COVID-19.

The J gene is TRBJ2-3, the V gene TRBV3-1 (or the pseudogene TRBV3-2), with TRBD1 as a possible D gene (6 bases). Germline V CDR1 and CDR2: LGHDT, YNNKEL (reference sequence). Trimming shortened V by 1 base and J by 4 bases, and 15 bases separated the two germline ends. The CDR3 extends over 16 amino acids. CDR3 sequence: CASSQVAGASADTQYF. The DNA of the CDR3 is TGTGCCAGCAGCCAAGTAGCAGGGGCCAGCGCAGATACGCAGTATTTT.

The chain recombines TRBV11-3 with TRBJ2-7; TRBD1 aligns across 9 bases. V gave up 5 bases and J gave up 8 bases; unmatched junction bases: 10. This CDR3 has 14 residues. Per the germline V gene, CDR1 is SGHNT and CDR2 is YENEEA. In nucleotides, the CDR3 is TGTGCCAGCAGCGGATTTACACAGGGGGCTCAGCAGTACTTC. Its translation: CASSGFTQGAQQYF.

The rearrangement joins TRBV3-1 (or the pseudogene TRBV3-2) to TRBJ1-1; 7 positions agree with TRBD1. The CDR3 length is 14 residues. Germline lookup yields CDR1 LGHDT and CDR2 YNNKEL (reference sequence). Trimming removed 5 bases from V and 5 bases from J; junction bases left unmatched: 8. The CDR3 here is CASSEQGRRTEAFF. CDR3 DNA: TGTGCCAGCAGCGAACAGGGGAGGAGGACTGAAGCTTTCTTT.

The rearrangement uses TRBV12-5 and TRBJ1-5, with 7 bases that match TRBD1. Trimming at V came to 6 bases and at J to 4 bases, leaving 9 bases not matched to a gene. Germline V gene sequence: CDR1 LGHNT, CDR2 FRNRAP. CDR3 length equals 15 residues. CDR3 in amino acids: CASGATGEINQPQHF. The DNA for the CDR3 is TGTGCTAGTGGCGCTACAGGGGAAATAAATCAGCCCCAGCATTTT.

The CDR3 DNA reads TGCAGTGCTAGAGACGACGAGCAGTACTTC. This sequence encodes CSARDDEQYF. The chain has TRBV20-1 and TRBJ2-7; D is uncertain. Trimming left V 0 bases short and J 5 bases short, with 2 bases between. The CDR3 runs 10 residues. In germline, CDR1 is DFQATT, CDR2 SNEGSKA (reference sequence).

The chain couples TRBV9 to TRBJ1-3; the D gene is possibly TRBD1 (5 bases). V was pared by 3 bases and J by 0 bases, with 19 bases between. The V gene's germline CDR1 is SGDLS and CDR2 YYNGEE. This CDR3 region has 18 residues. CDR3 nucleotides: TGTGCCAGCAGCGCCCAGGGAACACAAGCGTCCTCTGGAAACACCATATATTTT. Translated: CASSAQGTQASSGNTIYF.

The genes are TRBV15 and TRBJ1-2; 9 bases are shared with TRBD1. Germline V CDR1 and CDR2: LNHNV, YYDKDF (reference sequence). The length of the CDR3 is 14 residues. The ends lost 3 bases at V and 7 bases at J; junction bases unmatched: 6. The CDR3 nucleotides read TGTGCCACCAGCAGGGCCGGGACAGGGTTTGGCTACACCTTC. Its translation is CATSRAGTGFGYTF.

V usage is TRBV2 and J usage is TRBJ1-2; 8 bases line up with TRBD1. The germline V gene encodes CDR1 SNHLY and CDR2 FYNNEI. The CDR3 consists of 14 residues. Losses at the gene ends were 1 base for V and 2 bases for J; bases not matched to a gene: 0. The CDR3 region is CASSEGTGNYGYTF. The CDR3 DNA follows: TGTGCCAGCAGTGAAGGGACAGGGAACTATGGCTACACCTTC. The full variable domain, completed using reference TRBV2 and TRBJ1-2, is EPEVTQTPSHQVTQMGQEVILRCVPISNHLYFYWYRQILGQKVEFLVSFYNNEISEKSEIFDDQFSVERPDGSNFTLKIRSTKLEDSAMYFCASSEGTGNYGYTFGSGTRLTVV.

The CDR3 sequence: CASSFPRETQYF. CDR3 DNA: TGTGCCAGCAGTTTTCCCCGAGAGACCCAGTACTTC. The genes are TRBV12-3 or TRBV12-4 and TRBJ2-5; D is unclear. V dropped 3 bases and J dropped 4 bases, with 6 bases sitting between them. This CDR3 contains 12 residues.

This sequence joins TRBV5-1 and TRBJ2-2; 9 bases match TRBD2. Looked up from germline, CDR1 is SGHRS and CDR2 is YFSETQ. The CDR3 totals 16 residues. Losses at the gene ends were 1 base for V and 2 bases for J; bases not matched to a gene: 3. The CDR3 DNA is TGCGCCAGCAGCTTGTTAGCGGGAGAAAACACCGGGGAGCTGTTTTTT. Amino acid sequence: CASSLLAGENTGELFF.

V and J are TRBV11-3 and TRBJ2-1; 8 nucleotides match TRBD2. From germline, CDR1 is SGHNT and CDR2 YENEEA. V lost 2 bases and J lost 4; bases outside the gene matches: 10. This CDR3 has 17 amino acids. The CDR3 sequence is CASSLRALAGGYNEQFF. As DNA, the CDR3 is TGTGCCAGCAGCTTAAGGGCTCTGGCGGGAGGATACAATGAGCAGTTCTTC.

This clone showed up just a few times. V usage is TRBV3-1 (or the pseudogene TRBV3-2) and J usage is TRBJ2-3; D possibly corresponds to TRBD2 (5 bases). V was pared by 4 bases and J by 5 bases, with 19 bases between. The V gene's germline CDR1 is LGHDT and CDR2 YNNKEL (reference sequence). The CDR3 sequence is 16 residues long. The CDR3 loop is CASSLSLGPGIDTQYF. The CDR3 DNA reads TGTGCCAGCAGCCTGAGCCTGGGCCCCGGGATAGATACGCAGTATTTT.

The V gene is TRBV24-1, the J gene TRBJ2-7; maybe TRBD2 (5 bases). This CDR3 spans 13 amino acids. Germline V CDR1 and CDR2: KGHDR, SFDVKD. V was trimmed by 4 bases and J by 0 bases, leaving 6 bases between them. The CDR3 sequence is CATSEGSSYEQYF. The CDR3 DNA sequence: TGTGCCACCAGTGAGGGGAGCTCCTACGAGCAGTACTTC.

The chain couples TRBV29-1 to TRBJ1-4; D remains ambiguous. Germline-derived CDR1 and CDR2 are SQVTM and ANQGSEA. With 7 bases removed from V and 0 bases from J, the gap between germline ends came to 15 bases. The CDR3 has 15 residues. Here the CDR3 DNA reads TGCAGCGCTAAAGACCGAGTTGCAACTAATGAAAAACTGTTTTTT. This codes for CSAKDRVATNEKLFF.

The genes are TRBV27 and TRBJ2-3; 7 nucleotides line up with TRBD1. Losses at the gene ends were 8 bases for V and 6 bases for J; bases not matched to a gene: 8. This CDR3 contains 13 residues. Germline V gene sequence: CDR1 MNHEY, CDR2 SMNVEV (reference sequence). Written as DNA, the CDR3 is TGTGCCAGCGGGGAGAGGGGGCGGGATACGCAGTATTTT. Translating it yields CASGERGRDTQYF.

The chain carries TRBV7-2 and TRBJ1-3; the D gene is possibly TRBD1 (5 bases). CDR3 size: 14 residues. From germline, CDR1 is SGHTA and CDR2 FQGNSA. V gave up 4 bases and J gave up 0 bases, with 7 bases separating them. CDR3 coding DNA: TGTGCCAGCAGCTCCGGACACTCTGGAAACACCATATATTTT. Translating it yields CASSSGHSGNTIYF.

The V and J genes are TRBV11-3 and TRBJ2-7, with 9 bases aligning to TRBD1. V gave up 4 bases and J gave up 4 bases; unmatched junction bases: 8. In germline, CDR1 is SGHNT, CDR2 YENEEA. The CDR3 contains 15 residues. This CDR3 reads CASSSNWDRDYEQYF. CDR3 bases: TGTGCCAGCAGCTCTAATTGGGACAGGGATTACGAGCAGTACTTC.

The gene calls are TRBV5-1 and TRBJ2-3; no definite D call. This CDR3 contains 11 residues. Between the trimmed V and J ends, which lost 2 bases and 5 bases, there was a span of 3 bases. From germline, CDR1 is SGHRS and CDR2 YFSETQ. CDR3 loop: CASSFQDTQYF. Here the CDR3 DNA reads TGCGCCAGCAGCTTTCAAGATACGCAGTATTTT. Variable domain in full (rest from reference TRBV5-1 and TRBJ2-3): KAGVTQTPRYLIKTRGQQVTLSCSPISGHRSVSWYQQTPGQGLQFLFEYFSETQRNKGNFPGRFSGRQFSNSRSEMNVSTLELGDSALYLCASSFQDTQYFGPGTRLTVL.

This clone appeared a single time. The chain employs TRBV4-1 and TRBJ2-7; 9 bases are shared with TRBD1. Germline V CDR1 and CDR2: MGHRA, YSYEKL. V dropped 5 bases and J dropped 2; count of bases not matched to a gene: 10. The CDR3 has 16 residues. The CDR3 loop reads CASSAPPGQGTYEQYF. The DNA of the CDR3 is TGCGCCAGCAGCGCCCCCCCGGGACAGGGAACCTACGAGCAGTACTTC.

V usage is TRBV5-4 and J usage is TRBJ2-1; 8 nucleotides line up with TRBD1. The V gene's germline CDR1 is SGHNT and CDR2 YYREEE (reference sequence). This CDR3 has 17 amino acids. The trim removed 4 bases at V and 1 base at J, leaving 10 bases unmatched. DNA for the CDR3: TGTGCCAGCAGCGGCGCCCGACAGGGGCGATCCTACAATGAGCAGTTCTTC. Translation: CASSGARQGRSYNEQFF.

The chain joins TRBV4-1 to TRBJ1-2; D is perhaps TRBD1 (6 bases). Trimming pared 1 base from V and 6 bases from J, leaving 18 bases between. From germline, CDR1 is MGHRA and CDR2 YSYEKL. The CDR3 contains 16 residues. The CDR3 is CASSQAAGAQLNGYTF. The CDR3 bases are TGCGCCAGCAGCCAAGCAGCAGGGGCTCAACTTAATGGCTACACCTTC.